The sequence of this TCR beta chain was determined in a study of blood T cell repertoires in COVID-19. The overall study: Both acute and convalescent COVID-19 samples were obtained from the United States, Italy and Spain.

Losses at the gene ends were 2 bases for V and 2 bases for J; bases not matched to a gene: 3. CDR1 WNHNN and CDR2 SYGVQD come from the germline V gene (reference sequence). This CDR3 contains 14 residues. Here immunoSEQ multiplex PCR was the method, and the copy in TCRdb shows in-frame clones only, minus some. The sample consists of a few hundred thousand clones, 70% to 90% of them appearing once. The specimen was peripheral blood. The rearrangement joins TRBV10-1 to TRBJ2-7; 7 bases match TRBD2. This receptor was taken from a woman aged 30 to 39 with active or convalescent COVID-19. The CDR3, as DNA: TGCGCCAGCAGTGAGAGTGGGGGGGCCTACGAGCAGTACTTC. It specifies CASSESGGAYEQYF.